The next 31 T cell receptor beta chains were all read from a single sample in a study of cytomegalovirus exposure and HLA in healthy donors. PCR amplification relied on 60 Vbeta primers (plus 13 Jbeta primers). Profiled with immunoSEQ multiplex PCR; TCRdb holds only in-frame clones, not every one. This sample yields more than 95,000 clones, of which about 85% are seen a single time; 3.5% to 4% belongs to the top ten. Specimen: PBMCs. The receptor set was obtained from a man in his late teens or twenties in good health and CMV-seropositive.

The J gene is TRBJ2-6, the V gene TRBV2, with D perhaps matching TRBD1 (5 bases). Germline assignment: CDR1 SNHLY and CDR2 FYNNEI. The CDR3 sequence is 15 residues long. V lost 3 bases and J 0 bases, leaving 6 bases between the germline ends. CDR3 bases: TGTGCCAGCAGTGACGACAGCTCTGGGGCCAACGTCCTGACTTTC. As protein: CASSDDSSGANVLTF.

CDR3: CASSDPSGSGETQYF. Here the CDR3 DNA reads TGTGCCAGCAGTGATCCTAGCGGGAGTGGCGAGACCCAGTACTTC. The V call is TRBV25-1, the J call TRBJ2-5, with TRBD2 identical over 10 bases. The CDR3 has 15 amino acids. Germline-derived CDR1 and CDR2 are MGHDK and SYGVNS. The ends lost 3 bases at V and 5 bases at J; junction bases unmatched: 6.

J is TRBJ1-5 and V is TRBV18; 9 bases fit TRBD1. The CDR3 loop spans 15 amino acids. Germline CDR1 and CDR2: KGHSH and LQKENI. Losses at the gene ends were 3 bases for V and 7 bases for J; bases not matched to a gene: 7. The CDR3, as DNA: TGTGCCAGCTCACCCATGGGACAGGGTGGACAGCCCCAGCATTTT. The encoded protein is CASSPMGQGGQPQHF.

The rearrangement links TRBV12-5 to TRBJ1-1, with TRBD1 matching over 7 bases. Germline V lookup: CDR1 LGHNT, CDR2 FRNRAP. The CDR3 extends over 18 amino acids. V was clipped by 1 base and J by 3 bases; unmatched bases: 14. CDR3 in DNA: TGTGCTAGTGGTTTGGCGCATTTAAAGGGGGCGGTGGACACTGAAGCTTTCTTT. Translation: CASGLAHLKGAVDTEAFF. Full variable domain (remainder filled in from reference TRBV12-5 and TRBJ1-1): DARVTQTPRHKVTEMGQEVTMRCQPILGHNTVFWYRQTMMQGLELLAYFRNRAPLDDSGMPKDRFSAEMPDATLATLKIQPSEPRDSAVYFCASGLAHLKGAVDTEAFFGQGTRLTVV.

CDR3 DNA sequence: TGTGCCAGCAGCTTAGGGACAGGGGGCGGGCAGTACTTC. Translated, it gives CASSLGTGGGQYF. The chain employs TRBV5-6 and TRBJ2-7; 12 nucleotides line up with TRBD1. This CDR3 comprises 13 residues. CDR1 is SGHDT, CDR2 YYEEEE, per germline. V dropped 2 bases and J dropped 9; count of bases not matched to a gene: 3.

Only a few counts were recorded for this clone. The genes are TRBV6-6 and TRBJ1-2; 11 bases agree with TRBD1. V lost 0 bases to trimming and J lost 6 bases; unmatched junction nucleotides: 6. This CDR3 has 16 amino acids. Per germline, CDR1 MNHNY and CDR2 SVGAGI (reference sequence). The CDR3 protein is CASSYSRDRGSHGYTF. The DNA for the CDR3 is TGTGCCAGCAGTTACTCCCGGGACAGGGGGTCCCATGGCTACACCTTC.

This chain joins TRBV19 and TRBJ2-2, with 7 bases aligning to TRBD1. In germline, CDR1 is LNHDA, CDR2 SQIVND (reference sequence). The CDR3 is 17 residues long. Germline trimming cut 3 bases from V and 4 bases from J; bases unmatched to any gene: 11. The CDR3, as DNA: TGTGCCAGTAGTATTCTCTCGTTTGCAGGGGGCACCGGGGAGCTGTTTTTT. Its protein is CASSILSFAGGTGELFF.

V usage is TRBV18 and J usage is TRBJ1-2; 10 nucleotides align to TRBD1. The CDR3 consists of 15 residues. V lost 2 bases, J lost 7 bases, and 7 bases stayed unmatched. Germline CDR1 and CDR2: KGHSH and LQKENI. The CDR3 DNA reads as TGTGCCAGCTCACCAAGCGGGACAGGGGAAGGTGGCTACACCTTC. It is translated as CASSPSGTGEGGYTF. Full variable domain (rest looked up from reference TRBV18 and TRBJ1-2): NAGVMQNPRHLVRRRGQEARLRCSPMKGHSHVYWYRQLPEEGLKFMVYLQKENIIDESGMPKERFSAEFPKEGPSILRIQQVVRGDSAAYFCASSPSGTGEGGYTFGSGTRLTVV.

The V and J genes are TRBV7-9 and TRBJ2-1; 9 bases fit TRBD1. V lost 5 bases to trimming and J lost 2 bases; unmatched junction nucleotides: 7. CDR1 is SEHNR and CDR2 is FQNEAQ in the germline V gene (reference sequence). The CDR3 spans 16 residues. The CDR3 bases are TGTGCCAGCAGCCATAAGCGACAGGGGGCCTACAATGAGCAGTTCTTC. Residues: CASSHKRQGAYNEQFF. Variable domain in full (rest from reference TRBV7-9 and TRBJ2-1): DTGVSQNPRHKITKRGQNVTFRCDPISEHNRLYWYRQTLGQGPEFLTYFQNEAQLEKSRLLSDRFSAERPKGSFSTLEIQRTEQGDSAMYLCASSHKRQGAYNEQFFGPGTRLTVL.

CDR3 nucleotides: TGCGCCAGCAGCCCTGCAGGGGTTGCAGATACGCAGTATTTT. It is translated as CASSPAGVADTQYF. The V gene is TRBV10-1, the J gene TRBJ2-3; a possible D gene is TRBD1 (6 bases). CDR1 and CDR2 from the germline V gene are WNHNN and SYGVQD (reference sequence). The CDR3 consists of 14 residues. V lost 6 bases and J lost 4, with 14 bases in between.

This clone occurred a few times. The V call is TRBV6-1, the J call TRBJ2-5, with a weak D call TRBD2 (5 bases). The CDR3 has 14 amino acids. Germline V gives CDR1 MNHNS, CDR2 SASEGT. The V and J ends lost 8 bases and 6 bases respectively, with 19 bases between them. The CDR3 region is CASPETGVPKTQYF. The CDR3 region has the DNA TGTGCCAGCCCCGAAACCGGGGTCCCGAAGACCCAGTACTTC.

This chain uses TRBV15 with TRBJ2-1; 9 bases match TRBD2. The length of the CDR3 is 11 residues. Looked up from germline, CDR1 is LNHNV and CDR2 is YYDKDF (reference sequence). After removal of 9 bases from V and 10 bases from J, the junction contained 4 bases not matched to a gene. CDR3: CATSGGGEQFF. CDR3 nucleotide sequence: TGTGCCACTAGCGGGGGAGGGGAGCAGTTCTTC.

The chain is built from TRBV10-3 and TRBJ2-3; D ambiguous. V lost 3 bases and J 9 bases, leaving 7 bases between the germline ends. Germline V gives CDR1 ENHRY, CDR2 SYGVKD. The CDR3 sequence is 11 residues long. The CDR3, as DNA: TGTGCCATCAGTGATCCAGGAACGCAGTATTTT. Translating it yields CAISDPGTQYF.

J is TRBJ2-5 and V is TRBV7-6, with D perhaps matching TRBD2 (6 bases). The J call may not be correct, given that the DNA end is closer to TRBJ2-7. The CDR3 totals 14 residues. The germline gives CDR1 SGHVS, CDR2 FNYEAQ. The CDR3 protein is CASSLAPGDYEQYF. In DNA form, the CDR3 reads TGTGCCAGCAGCTTAGCCCCGGGAGACTACGAGCAGTACTTC.

The rearrangement links TRBV5-1 to TRBJ2-7; D is possibly TRBD1 (6 bases). The J call is doubtful: the DNA matches TRBJ2-5 better. The germline CDR1 and CDR2 sequences are SGHRS and YFSETQ. This CDR3 comprises 13 residues. The CDR3 sequence is CASSLGQVQTQYF. DNA of the CDR3: TGCGCCAGCAGCTTGGGACAGGTTCAGACCCAGTACTTC.

As to this clone: The sample carries other DNA sequences with the same CDR3. CDR3 coding DNA: TGCGCCAGCAGTGAGTCGAGGGGGGGCCAAGAGACCCAGTACTTC. It yields the protein CASSESRGGQETQYF. This chain connects TRBV10-1 to TRBJ2-5; perhaps TRBD2 as D (7 bases). V was pared by 0 bases and J by 1 base, with 9 bases between. Per the germline V gene, CDR1 is WNHNN and CDR2 is SYGVQD (reference sequence). The CDR3 has 15 residues.

The chain links TRBV5-1 to TRBJ2-2, with 7 positions matching TRBD1. V lost 4 bases to trimming and J lost 1 base; unmatched junction nucleotides: 4. The germline V gene has CDR1 SGHRS and CDR2 YFSETQ. The CDR3 spans 15 residues. This chain's CDR3 is CASSGRTGNTGELFF. The CDR3 nucleotides are TGCGCCAGCAGCGGCCGGACAGGGAACACCGGGGAGCTGTTTTTT.

The rearrangement joins TRBV7-6 to TRBJ2-5, with 10 bases that match TRBD1. Germline CDR1 is SGHVS and CDR2 is FNYEAQ. The V gene end was trimmed by 7 bases and the J gene end by 2 bases; junction bases not matched to a gene: 4. The CDR3 extends over 14 amino acids. CDR3 protein: CASTWGQGQETQYF. CDR3 sequence (DNA): TGTGCCAGCACCTGGGGACAGGGGCAAGAGACCCAGTACTTC.

The CDR3 DNA is TGTGCCAGTAGTATCCGGGGGGATAGCAATCAGCCCCAGCATTTT. It yields the protein CASSIRGDSNQPQHF. The chain carries TRBV19 and TRBJ1-5, with D perhaps matching TRBD1 (5 bases). Germline CDR1 LNHDA, CDR2 SQIVND (reference sequence). The V gene lost 3 bases and the J gene lost 0 bases, with 9 bases spanning the gap. CDR3 length equals 15 residues.

The V call is TRBV11-2, the J call TRBJ1-1; possibly TRBD1 for D (5 bases). The CDR3 loop spans 14 amino acids. The ends were cut back, 0 bases at V and 1 base at J, with 6 bases in the middle. CDR1 is SGHAT, CDR2 FQNNGV, per germline. The CDR3 protein is CASSLDGGNTEAFF. The CDR3 DNA reads TGTGCCAGCAGCTTAGACGGGGGGAACACTGAAGCTTTCTTT.

The rearrangement joins TRBV11-2 to TRBJ1-1, with 10 bases aligning to TRBD1. The CDR3 covers 14 residues. The germline V gene has CDR1 SGHAT and CDR2 FQNNGV. V trimming: 6 bases; J trimming: 3 bases; junction bases outside the gene matches: 4. Here the CDR3 DNA reads TGTGCCAGCAGTTCGGACAGGGGGTACACTGAAGCTTTCTTT. This codes for CASSSDRGYTEAFF.

V is TRBV10-3 and J is TRBJ2-4, with D maybe TRBD2 (5 bases). Germline V lookup: CDR1 ENHRY, CDR2 SYGVKD. The CDR3 contains 14 residues. V lost 3 bases to trimming and J lost 8 bases, with 14 bases between them. Here the CDR3 reads CAISDSGKSHIQYF. In nucleotides, the CDR3 is TGTGCCATCAGTGATTCCGGGAAAAGCCACATTCAGTACTTC.

The count of this clone is one. DNA of the CDR3: TGCAGCGTTAGGCGGGGTCCTCAAGAGACCCAGTACTTC. Its translation is CSVRRGPQETQYF. The gene calls are TRBV29-1 and TRBJ2-5; TRBD2 is a possible D gene (6 bases). There are 13 residues in the CDR3. Germline V gene data show CDR1 as SQVTM and CDR2 as ANQGSEA. V shed 5 bases and J shed 2 bases, with 12 bases lying between them.

This clone was counted once. The chain uses TRBV7-4 and TRBJ1-3; possibly TRBD1 for D (5 bases). V lost 1 base and J 1 base, leaving 8 bases between the germline ends. CDR3 length: 15 amino acids. Germline-derived CDR1 and CDR2 are SGHVT and SQSDAQ. CDR3 nucleotides: TGTGCCAGCAGCTTAGTTGGGGCGTCTGGAAACACCATATATTTT. It yields the protein CASSLVGASGNTIYF.

CDR3 coding DNA: TGTGCCAGCACCCTCGCCGGGGGTTTCAACAACGAGCAGTACTTC. It yields the protein CASTLAGGFNNEQYF. The rearrangement uses TRBV2 and TRBJ2-7, with D maybe TRBD2 (6 bases). CDR3 length: 15 amino acids. The germline V and J ends were trimmed by 7 bases and 5 bases, with 21 bases remaining between them. In germline, CDR1 is SNHLY, CDR2 FYNNEI.

The V call is TRBV21-1, the J call TRBJ1-5. TRBV21-1 is recorded as a pseudogene. The CDR3 has 14 amino acids. The CDR3 sequence is CASSKTSSLQPQHF. For the CDR3, the DNA is TGTGCCAGCAGCAAAACCTCTAGCCTTCAGCCCCAGCATTTT.

This sequence joins TRBV5-6 and TRBJ2-7; D remains ambiguous. Per germline, CDR1 SGHDT and CDR2 YYEEEE. The CDR3 is 11 residues long. Trimming left V 3 bases short and J 3 bases short, with 4 bases between. Written as DNA, the CDR3 is TGTGCCAGCAGCTCCAGCTACGAGCAGTACTTC. Translated, it gives CASSSSYEQYF.

This rearrangement joins TRBV11-2 to TRBJ2-7; possibly TRBD2 for D (5 bases). The V gene lost 1 base and the J gene lost 3 bases, with 7 bases spanning the gap. The V gene's germline CDR1 is SGHAT and CDR2 FQNNGV. The CDR3 length is 13 residues. The CDR3 protein is CASSLVDFYEQYF. The CDR3 DNA follows: TGTGCCAGCAGCTTAGTGGACTTCTACGAGCAGTACTTC.

This chain links TRBV5-1 with TRBJ2-5; D uncertain. The CDR3 consists of 15 residues. CDR1 is SGHRS, CDR2 YFSETQ, per germline. The V gene lost 4 bases and the J gene lost 1 base, with 14 bases spanning the gap. The CDR3 DNA follows: TGCGCCAGCAGCCTTTCGACTCCGGCCCAAGAGACCCAGTACTTC. Its translation: CASSLSTPAQETQYF.

This clone has just one count. This sequence joins TRBV2 and TRBJ2-7, with a tentative D call TRBD2 (6 bases). V lost 1 base, J lost 4 bases, and 14 bases lay in between. The CDR3 has 15 residues. CDR1 SNHLY and CDR2 FYNNEI come from the germline V gene. CDR3 loop: CASSEDKWGVYEQYF. The DNA for the CDR3 is TGTGCCAGCAGTGAAGATAAGTGGGGGGTTTACGAGCAGTACTTC. The variable domain in full, with the rest retrieved from reference TRBV2 and TRBJ2-7, is EPEVTQTPSHQVTQMGQEVILRCVPISNHLYFYWYRQILGQKVEFLVSFYNNEISEKSEIFDDQFSVERPDGSNFTLKIRSTKLEDSAMYFCASSEDKWGVYEQYFGPGTRLTVT.

The rearrangement joins TRBV29-1 to TRBJ1-5, with a tentative D call TRBD1 (6 bases). This CDR3 region has 13 residues. Trimming removed 7 bases from V and 5 bases from J, with 15 bases in between. Germline CDR1 and CDR2: SQVTM and ANQGSEA. The DNA for the CDR3 is TGCAGCGCTCGACAGGCGTCGGATCAGCCCCAGCATTTT. Its translation is CSARQASDQPQHF.